This T cell receptor (beta chain) originates from a study of shared clonotypes between healthy human individuals. Study overall: Researchers drew samples from two women and three men aged 18 to 49.

The CDR3 has 15 amino acids. CDR1 is SGDLS, CDR2 YYNGEE, per germline. Between the trimmed V and J ends, which lost 3 bases and 4 bases, there was a span of 16 bases. Template for every sorted-subset replicate PCR totaled approximately 0.2 ug DNA, 25,000 to 30,000 T cell genomes. Profiling relied on immunoSEQ multiplex PCR, and the TCRdb table lists in-frame clones only, not all of them. This table holds about 1.9 million clones, roughly 95% found once. Naivety among CD8 cells was defined by CD45RO negativity and positive CCR7 selection, thereby excluding terminally differentiated effector memory CD45RA+ cells. Healthy HIV-negative adults without recent acute infections or vaccinations served as donors.

This sequence joins TRBV9 and TRBJ1-1; a possible D gene is TRBD1 (6 bases). The clonotype comes from a man aged 18 to 30 in good health. Some clones in this sample may be carry-over from other donors' samples. The sequenced sample consisted of naive CD8+ T cells from PBMCs. As DNA, the CDR3 is TGTGCCAGCAGCGCCGATGTGGGAGGGGGCACTGAAGCTTTCTTT. It encodes CASSADVGGGTEAFF.